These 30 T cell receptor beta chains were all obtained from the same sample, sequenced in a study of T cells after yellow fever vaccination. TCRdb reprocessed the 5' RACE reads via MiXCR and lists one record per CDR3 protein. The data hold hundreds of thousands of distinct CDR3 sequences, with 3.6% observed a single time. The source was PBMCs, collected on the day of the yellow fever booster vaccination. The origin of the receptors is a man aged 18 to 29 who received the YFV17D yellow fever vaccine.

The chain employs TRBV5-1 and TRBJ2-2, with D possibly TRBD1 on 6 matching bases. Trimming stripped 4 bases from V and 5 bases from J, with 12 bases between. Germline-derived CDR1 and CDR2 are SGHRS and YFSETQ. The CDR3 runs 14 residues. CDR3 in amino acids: CASSGRTVTGELFF. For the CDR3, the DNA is TGCGCCAGCAGCGGAAGGACAGTAACCGGGGAGCTGTTTTTT.

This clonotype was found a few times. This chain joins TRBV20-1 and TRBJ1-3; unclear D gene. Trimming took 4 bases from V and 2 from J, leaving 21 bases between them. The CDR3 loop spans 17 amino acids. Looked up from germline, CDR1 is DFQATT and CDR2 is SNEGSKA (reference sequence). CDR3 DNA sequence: TGCAGTGCTATCGAAAAGCGGAGGGAAATGACTGGAAACACCATATATTTT. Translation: CSAIEKRREMTGNTIYF.

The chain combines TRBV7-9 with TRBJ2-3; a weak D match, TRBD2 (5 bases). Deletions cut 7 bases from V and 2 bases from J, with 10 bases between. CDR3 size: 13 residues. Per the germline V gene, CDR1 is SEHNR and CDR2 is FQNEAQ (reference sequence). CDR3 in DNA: TGTGCCAGCATTTCGCGGGTCACAGATACGCAGTATTTT. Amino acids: CASISRVTDTQYF.

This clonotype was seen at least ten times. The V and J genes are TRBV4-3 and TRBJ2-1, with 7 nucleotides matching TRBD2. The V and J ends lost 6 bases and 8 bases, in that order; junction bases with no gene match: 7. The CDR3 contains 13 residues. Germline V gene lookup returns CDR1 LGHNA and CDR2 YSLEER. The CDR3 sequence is CASRRTRTHEQFF. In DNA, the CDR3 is TGCGCCAGCAGACGGACTAGGACTCATGAGCAGTTCTTC.

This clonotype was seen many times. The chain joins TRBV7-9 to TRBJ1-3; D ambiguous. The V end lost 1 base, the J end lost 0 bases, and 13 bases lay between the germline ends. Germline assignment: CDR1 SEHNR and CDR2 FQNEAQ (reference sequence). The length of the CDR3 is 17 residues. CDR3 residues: CASSLGSSSNSGNTIYF. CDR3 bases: TGTGCCAGCAGCTTAGGCTCGTCGAGCAACTCTGGAAACACCATATATTTT.

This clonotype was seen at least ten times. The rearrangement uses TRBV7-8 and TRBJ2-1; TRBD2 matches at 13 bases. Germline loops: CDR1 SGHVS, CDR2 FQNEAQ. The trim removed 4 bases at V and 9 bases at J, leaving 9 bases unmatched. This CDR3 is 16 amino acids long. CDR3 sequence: CASSYRTSGGVSEQFF. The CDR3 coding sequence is TGTGCCAGCAGCTATAGGACTAGCGGGGGAGTCAGTGAGCAGTTCTTC. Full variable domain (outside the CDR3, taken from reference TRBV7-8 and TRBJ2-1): GAGVSQSPRYKVAKRGQDVALRCDPISGHVSLFWYQQALGQGPEFLTYFQNEAQLDKSGLPSDRFFAERPEGSVSTLKIQRTQQEDSAVYLCASSYRTSGGVSEQFFGPGTRLTVL.

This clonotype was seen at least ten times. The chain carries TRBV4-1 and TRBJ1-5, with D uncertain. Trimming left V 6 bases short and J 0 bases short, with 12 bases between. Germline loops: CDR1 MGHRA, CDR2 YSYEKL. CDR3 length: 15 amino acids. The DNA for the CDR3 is TGCGCCAGCAGTCAACGATGGGTTAGCAATCAGCCCCAGCATTTT. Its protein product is CASSQRWVSNQPQHF.

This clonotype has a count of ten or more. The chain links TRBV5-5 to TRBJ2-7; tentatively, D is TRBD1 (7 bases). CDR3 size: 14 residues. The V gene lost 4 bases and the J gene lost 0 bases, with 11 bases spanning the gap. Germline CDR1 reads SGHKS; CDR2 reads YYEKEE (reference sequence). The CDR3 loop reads CASSARGVSYEQYV. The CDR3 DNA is TGTGCCAGCAGCGCCAGGGGGGTCTCCTACGAGCAGTACGTC.

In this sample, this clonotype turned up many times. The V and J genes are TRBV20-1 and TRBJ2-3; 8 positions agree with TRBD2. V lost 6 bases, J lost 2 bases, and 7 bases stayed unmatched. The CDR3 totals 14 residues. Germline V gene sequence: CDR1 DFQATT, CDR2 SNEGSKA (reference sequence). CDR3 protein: CSALSGGITDTQYF. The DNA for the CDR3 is TGCAGTGCCCTCAGCGGGGGAATCACAGATACGCAGTATTTT.

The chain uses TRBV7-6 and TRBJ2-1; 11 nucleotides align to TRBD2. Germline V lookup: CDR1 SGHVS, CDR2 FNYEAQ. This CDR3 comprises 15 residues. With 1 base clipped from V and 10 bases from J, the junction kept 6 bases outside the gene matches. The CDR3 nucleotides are TGTGCCAGCAGCTTAGAGACGGGACTAGCGGAAGAGCAGTTCTTC. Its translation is CASSLETGLAEEQFF.

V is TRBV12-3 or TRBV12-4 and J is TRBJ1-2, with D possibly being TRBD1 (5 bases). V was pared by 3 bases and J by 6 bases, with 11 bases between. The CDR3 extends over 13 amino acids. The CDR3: CASSLAGADGYTF. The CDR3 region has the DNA TGTGCCAGCAGTTTGGCCGGGGCAGATGGCTACACCTTC.

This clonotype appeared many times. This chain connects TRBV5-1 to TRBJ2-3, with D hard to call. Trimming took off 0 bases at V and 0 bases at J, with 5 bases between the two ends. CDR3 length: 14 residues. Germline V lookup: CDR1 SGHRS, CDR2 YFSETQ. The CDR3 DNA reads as TGCGCCAGCAGCTTGGCTACTAGCACAGATACGCAGTATTTT. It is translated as CASSLATSTDTQYF.

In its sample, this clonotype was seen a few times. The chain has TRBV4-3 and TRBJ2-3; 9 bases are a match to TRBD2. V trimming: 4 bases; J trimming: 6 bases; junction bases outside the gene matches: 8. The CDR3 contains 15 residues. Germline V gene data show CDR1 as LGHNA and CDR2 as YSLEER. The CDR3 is CASSPGASGADTQYF. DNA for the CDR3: TGCGCCAGCAGCCCTGGGGCTAGCGGGGCGGATACGCAGTATTTT.

The CDR3 loop is CASSYGSQETQYF. The DNA for the CDR3 is TGCGCCAGCAGCTACGGGAGTCAAGAGACCCAGTACTTC. V is TRBV5-1 and J is TRBJ2-5, with a weak D call TRBD2 (6 bases). The V gene lost 3 bases and the J gene lost 2 bases, with 8 bases spanning the gap. This CDR3 has 13 amino acids. Germline V gives CDR1 SGHRS, CDR2 YFSETQ. Filled out from reference TRBV5-1 and TRBJ2-5, the complete variable domain reads KAGVTQTPRYLIKTRGQQVTLSCSPISGHRSVSWYQQTPGQGLQFLFEYFSETQRNKGNFPGRFSGRQFSNSRSEMNVSTLELGDSALYLCASSYGSQETQYFGPGTRLLVL.

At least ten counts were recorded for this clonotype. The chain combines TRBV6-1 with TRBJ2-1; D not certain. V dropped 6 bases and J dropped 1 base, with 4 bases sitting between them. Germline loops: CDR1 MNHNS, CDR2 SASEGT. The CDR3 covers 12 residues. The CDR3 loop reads CASRPSYNEQFF. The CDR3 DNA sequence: TGTGCCAGCAGACCTTCCTACAATGAGCAGTTCTTC.

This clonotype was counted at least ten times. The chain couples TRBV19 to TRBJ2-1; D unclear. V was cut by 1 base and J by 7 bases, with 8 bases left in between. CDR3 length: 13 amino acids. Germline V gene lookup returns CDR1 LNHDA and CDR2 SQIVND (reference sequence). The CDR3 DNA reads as TGTGCCAGTAGTATAGTCCGAGGTAATGAGCAGTTCTTC. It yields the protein CASSIVRGNEQFF.

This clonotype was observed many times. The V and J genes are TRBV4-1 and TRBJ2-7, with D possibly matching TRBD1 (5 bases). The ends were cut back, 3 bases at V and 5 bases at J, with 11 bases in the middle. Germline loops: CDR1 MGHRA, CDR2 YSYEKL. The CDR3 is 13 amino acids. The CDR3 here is CASSHTQGHEQYF. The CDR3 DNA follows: TGCGCCAGCAGCCACACCCAGGGCCACGAGCAGTACTTC.

The CDR3 nucleotides are TGCAGTGCTAGGGGCGGGGCCCTTGACTATGGCTACACCTTC. It is translated as CSARGGALDYGYTF. This chain connects TRBV20-1 to TRBJ1-2; D might be TRBD1 (5 bases). Germline V gives CDR1 DFQATT, CDR2 SNEGSKA (reference sequence). The length of the CDR3 is 14 residues. V was pared by 3 bases and J by 3 bases, with 14 bases between.

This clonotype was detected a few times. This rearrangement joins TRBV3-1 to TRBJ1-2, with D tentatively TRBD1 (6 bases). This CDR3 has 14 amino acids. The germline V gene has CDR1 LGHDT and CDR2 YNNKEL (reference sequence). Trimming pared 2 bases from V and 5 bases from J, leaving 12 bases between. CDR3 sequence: CASSQSLQGYGYTF. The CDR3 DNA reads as TGTGCCAGCAGCCAATCCCTGCAGGGGTATGGCTACACCTTC.

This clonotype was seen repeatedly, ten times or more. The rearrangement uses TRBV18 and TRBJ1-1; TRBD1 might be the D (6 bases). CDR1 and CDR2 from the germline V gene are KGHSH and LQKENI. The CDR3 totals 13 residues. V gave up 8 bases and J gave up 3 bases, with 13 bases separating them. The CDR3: CASRPYRDTEAFF. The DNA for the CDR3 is TGTGCCAGCCGCCCCTACAGGGACACTGAAGCTTTCTTT.

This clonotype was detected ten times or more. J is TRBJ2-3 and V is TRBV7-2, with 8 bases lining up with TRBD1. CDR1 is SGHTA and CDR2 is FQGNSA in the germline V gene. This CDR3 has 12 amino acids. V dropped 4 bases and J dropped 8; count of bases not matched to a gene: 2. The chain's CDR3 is CASSWTGSTQYF. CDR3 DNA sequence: TGTGCCAGCAGCTGGACAGGGTCTACGCAGTATTTT.

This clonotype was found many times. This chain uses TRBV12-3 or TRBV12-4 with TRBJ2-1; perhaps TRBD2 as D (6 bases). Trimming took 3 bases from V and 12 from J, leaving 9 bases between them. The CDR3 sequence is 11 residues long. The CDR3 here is CASSLGLGQFF. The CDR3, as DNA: TGTGCCAGCAGTTTGGGACTCGGGCAGTTCTTC.

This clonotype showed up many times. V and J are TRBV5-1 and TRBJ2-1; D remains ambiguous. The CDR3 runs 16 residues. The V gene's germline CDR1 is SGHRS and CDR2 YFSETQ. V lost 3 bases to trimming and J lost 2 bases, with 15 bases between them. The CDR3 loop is CASSWTQPRAYNEQFF. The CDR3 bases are TGCGCCAGCAGCTGGACCCAGCCTCGGGCCTACAATGAGCAGTTCTTC.

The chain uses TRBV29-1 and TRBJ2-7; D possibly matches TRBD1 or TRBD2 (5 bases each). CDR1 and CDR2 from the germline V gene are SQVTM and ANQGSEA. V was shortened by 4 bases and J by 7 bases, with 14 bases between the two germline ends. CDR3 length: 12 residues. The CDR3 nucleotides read TGCAGCGTTGCTGTTTCGAGGGGAGAGCAGTACTTC. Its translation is CSVAVSRGEQYF.

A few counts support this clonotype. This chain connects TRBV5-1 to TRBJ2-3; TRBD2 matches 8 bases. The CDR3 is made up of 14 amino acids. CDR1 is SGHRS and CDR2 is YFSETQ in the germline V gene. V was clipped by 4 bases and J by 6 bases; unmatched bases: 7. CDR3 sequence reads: CASSDSGVRDTQYF. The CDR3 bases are TGCGCCAGCAGCGATAGCGGGGTCCGGGATACGCAGTATTTT.

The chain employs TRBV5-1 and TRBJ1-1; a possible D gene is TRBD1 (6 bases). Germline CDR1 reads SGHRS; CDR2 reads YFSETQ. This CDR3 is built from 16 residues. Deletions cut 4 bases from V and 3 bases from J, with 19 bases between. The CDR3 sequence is CASSPLPIGGYTEAFF. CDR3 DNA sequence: TGCGCCAGCAGCCCACTGCCGATCGGGGGCTACACTGAAGCTTTCTTT.

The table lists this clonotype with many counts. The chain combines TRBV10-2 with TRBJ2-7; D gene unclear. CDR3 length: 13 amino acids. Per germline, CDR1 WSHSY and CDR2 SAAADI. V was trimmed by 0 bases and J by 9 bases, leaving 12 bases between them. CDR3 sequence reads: CASSESGLRGQYV. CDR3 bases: TGCGCCAGCAGTGAGTCGGGATTACGAGGGCAGTACGTC.

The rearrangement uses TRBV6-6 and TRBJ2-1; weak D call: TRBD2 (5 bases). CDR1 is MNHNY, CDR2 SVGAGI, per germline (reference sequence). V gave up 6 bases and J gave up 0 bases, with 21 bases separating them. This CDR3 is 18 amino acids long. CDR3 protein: CASSYGLSGRRSYNEQFF. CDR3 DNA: TGTGCCAGCAGCTATGGACTGAGTGGGCGACGCTCCTACAATGAGCAGTTCTTC.

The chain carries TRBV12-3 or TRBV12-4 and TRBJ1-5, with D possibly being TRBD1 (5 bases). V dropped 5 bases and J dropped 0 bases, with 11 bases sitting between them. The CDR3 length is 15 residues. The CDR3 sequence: CASSTRTLSNQPQHF. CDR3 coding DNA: TGTGCCAGCAGTACCCGGACACTTAGCAATCAGCCCCAGCATTTT.

CDR3 DNA sequence: TGTGCCAGCAGTCGGATGAGCTCTGGAAACACCATATATTTT. It codes for CASSRMSSGNTIYF. The chain joins TRBV6-5 to TRBJ1-3, with D hard to call. From germline, CDR1 is MNHEY and CDR2 SVGAGI. CDR3 length: 14 amino acids. The V and J ends lost 5 bases and 0 bases respectively, with 8 bases between them.